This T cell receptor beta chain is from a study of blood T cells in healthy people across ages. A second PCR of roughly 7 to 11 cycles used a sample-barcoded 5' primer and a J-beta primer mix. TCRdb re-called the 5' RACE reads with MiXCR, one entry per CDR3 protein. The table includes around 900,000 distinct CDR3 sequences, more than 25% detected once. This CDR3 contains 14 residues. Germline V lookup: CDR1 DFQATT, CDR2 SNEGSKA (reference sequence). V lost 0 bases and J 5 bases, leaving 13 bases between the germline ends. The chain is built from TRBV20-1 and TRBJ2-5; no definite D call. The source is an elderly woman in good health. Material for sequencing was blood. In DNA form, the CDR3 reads TGCAGTGCTAGAGATTCTGGCTTTGGGGAGACCCAGTACTTC. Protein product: CSARDSGFGETQYF.